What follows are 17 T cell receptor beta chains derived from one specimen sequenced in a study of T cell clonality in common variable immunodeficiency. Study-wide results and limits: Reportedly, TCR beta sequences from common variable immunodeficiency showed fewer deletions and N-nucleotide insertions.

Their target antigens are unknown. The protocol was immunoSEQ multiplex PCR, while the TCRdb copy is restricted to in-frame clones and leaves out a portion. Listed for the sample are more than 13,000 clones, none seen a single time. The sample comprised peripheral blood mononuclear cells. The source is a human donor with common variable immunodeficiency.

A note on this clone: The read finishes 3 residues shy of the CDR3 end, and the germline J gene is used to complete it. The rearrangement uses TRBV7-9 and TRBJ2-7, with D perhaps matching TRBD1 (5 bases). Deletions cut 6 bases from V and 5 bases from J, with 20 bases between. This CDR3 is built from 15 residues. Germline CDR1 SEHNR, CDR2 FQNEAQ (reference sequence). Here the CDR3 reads CASRFRQWLVHEQYF. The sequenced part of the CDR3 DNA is TGTGCCAGCAGATTCAGACAGTGGCTGGTCCACGAG.

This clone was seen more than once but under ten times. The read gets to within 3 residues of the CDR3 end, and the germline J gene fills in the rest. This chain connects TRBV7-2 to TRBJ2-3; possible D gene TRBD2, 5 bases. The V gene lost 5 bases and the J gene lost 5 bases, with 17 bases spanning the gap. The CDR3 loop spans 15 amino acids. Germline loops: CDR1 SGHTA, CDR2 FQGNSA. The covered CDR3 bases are TGTGCCAGCAGCAGAGCGGACCTGGCTCGAGATACG. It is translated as CASSRADLARDT. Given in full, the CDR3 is CASSRADLARDTQYF.

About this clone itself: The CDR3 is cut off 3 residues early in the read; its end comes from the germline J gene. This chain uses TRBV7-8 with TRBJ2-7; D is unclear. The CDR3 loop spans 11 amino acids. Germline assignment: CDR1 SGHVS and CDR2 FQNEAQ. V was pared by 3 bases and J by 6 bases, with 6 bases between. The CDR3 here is CASSFDFEQYF. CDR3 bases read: TGTGCCAGCAGCTTCGACTTCGAG.

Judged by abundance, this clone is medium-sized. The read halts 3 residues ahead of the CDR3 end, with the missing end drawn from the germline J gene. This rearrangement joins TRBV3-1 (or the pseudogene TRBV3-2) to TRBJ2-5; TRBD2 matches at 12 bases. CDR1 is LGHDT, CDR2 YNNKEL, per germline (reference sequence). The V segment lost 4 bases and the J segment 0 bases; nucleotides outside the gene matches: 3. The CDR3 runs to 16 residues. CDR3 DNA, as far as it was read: TGTGCCAGCAGCCCGTGGACTAGCGGGGACCAAGAGACC. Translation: CASSPWTSGDQET. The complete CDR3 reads CASSPWTSGDQETQYF.

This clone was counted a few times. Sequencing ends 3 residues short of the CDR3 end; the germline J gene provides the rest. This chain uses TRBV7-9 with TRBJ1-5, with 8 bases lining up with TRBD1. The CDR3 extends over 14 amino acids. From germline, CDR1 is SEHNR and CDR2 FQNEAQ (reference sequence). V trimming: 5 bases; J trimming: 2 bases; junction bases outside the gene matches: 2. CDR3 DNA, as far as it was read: TGTGCCAGCAGCGGACAGGGAGGCAATCAGCCC. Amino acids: CASSGQGGNQP. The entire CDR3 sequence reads CASSGQGGNQPQHF.

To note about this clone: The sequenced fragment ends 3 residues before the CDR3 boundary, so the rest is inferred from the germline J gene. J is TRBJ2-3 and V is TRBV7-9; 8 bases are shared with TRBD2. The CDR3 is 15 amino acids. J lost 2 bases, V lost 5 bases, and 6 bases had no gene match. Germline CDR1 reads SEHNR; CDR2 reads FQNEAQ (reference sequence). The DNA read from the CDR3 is TGTGCCAGCAGCCGCACACTAGCGGTCACAGATACG. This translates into CASSRTLAVTDT. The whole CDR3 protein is CASSRTLAVTDTQYF. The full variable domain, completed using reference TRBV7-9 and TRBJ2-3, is DTGVSQNPRHKITKRGQNVTFRCDPISEHNRLYWYRQTLGQGPEFLTYFQNEAQLEKSRLLSDRFSAERPKGSFSTLEIQRTEQGDSAMYLCASSRTLAVTDTQYFGPGTRLTVL.

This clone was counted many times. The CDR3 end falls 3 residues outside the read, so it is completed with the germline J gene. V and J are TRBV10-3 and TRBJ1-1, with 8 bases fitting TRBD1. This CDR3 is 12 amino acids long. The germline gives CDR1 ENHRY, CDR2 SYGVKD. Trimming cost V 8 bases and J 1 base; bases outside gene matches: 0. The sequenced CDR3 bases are TGTGCCATCGGACAGGGGAACACTGAA. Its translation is CAIGQGNTE. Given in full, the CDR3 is CAIGQGNTEAFF.

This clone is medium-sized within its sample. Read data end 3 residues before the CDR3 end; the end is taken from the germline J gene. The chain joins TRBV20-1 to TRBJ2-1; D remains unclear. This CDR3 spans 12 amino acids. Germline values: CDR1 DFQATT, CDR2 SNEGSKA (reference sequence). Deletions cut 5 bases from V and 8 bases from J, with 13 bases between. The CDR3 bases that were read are TGCAGTGCTCAACTTTTTCGGGATGAG. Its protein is CSAQLFRDE. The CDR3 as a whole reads CSAQLFRDEQFF.

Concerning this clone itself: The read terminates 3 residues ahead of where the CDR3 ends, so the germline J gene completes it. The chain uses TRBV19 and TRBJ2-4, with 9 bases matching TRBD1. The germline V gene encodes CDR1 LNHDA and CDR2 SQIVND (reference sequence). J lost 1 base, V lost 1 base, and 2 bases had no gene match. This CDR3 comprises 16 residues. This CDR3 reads CASSIGGTGAKNIQYF. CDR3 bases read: TGTGCCAGTAGTATAGGTGGGACAGGGGCCAAAAACATT.

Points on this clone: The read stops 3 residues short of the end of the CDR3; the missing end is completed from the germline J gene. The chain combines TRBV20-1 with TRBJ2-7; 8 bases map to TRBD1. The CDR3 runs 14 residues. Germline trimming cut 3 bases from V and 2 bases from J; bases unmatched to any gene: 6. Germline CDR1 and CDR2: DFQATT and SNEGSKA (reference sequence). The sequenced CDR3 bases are TGCAGTGCTAGCACTGACAGGGGAACCTACGAG. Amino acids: CSASTDRGTYE. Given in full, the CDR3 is CSASTDRGTYEQYF.

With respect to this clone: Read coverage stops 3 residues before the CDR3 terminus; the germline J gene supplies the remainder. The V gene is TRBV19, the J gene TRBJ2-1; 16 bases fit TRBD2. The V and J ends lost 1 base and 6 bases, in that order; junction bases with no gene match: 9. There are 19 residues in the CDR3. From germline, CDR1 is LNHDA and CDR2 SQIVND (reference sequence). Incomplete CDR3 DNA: TGTGCCAGTAGTATAGCCGGGACTAGCGGGGGGGCGGGGTCCAATGAG. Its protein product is CASSIAGTSGGAGSNE. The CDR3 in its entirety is CASSIAGTSGGAGSNEQFF. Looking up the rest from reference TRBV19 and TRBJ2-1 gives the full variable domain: DGGITQSPKYLFRKEGQNVTLSCEQNLNHDAMYWYRQDPGQGLRLIYYSQIVNDFQKGDIAEGYSVSREKKESFPLTVTSAQKNPTAFYLCASSIAGTSGGAGSNEQFFGPGTRLTVL.

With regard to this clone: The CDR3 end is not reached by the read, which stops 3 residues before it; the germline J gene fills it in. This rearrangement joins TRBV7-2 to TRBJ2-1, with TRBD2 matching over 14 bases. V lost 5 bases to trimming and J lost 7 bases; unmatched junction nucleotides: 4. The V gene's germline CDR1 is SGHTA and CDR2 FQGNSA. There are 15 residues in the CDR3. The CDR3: CASSPGTSGGNEQFF. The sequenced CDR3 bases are TGTGCCAGCAGCCCCGGGACTAGCGGGGGTAATGAG.

The CDR3 loop reads CASSFFPREPDTQYF. The DNA read from the CDR3 is TGTGCCAGCAGCTTTTTTCCCAGGGAACCAGATACG. The genes are TRBV7-9 and TRBJ2-3, with D tentatively TRBD1 (5 bases). From the germline J gene comes the end of the CDR3, since the read stops 3 residues before it. This CDR3 is built from 15 residues. CDR1 SEHNR and CDR2 FQNEAQ come from the germline V gene (reference sequence). Trimming removed 3 bases from V and 4 bases from J, with 14 bases in between.

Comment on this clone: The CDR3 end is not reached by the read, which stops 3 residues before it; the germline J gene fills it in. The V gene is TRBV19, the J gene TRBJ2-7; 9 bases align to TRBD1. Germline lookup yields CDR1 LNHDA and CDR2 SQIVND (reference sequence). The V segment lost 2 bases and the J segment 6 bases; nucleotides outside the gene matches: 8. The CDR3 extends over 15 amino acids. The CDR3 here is CASSINAQGAGEQYF. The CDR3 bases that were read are TGTGCCAGTAGTATAAACGCACAGGGGGCGGGCGAG.

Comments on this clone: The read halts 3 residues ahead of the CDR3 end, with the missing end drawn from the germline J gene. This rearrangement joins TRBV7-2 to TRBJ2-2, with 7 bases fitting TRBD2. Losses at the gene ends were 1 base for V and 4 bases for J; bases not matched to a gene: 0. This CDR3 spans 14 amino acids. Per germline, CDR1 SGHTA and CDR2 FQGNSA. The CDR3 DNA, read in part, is TGTGCCAGCAGCTTAGGACTAGCCACCGGGGAG. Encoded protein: CASSLGLATGE. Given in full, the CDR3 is CASSLGLATGELFF.

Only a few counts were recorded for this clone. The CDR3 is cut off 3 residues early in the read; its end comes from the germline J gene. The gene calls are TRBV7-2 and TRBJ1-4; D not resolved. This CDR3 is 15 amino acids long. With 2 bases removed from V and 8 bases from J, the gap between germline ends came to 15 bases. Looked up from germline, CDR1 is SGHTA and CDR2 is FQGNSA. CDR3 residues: CASSLSPGFGEKLFF. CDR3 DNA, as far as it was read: TGTGCCAGCAGCTTATCCCCGGGGTTCGGCGAAAAA.

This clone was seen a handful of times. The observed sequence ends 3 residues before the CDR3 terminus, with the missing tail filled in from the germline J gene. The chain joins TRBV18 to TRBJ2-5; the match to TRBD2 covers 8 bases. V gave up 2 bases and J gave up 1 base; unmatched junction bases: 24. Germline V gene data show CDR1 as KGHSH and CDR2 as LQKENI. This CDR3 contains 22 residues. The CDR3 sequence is CASSPMLATGVWSGGVQETQYF. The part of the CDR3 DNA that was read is TGTGCCAGCTCACCAATGCTCGCGACAGGCGTGTGGTCCGGGGGGGTCCAAGAGACC.